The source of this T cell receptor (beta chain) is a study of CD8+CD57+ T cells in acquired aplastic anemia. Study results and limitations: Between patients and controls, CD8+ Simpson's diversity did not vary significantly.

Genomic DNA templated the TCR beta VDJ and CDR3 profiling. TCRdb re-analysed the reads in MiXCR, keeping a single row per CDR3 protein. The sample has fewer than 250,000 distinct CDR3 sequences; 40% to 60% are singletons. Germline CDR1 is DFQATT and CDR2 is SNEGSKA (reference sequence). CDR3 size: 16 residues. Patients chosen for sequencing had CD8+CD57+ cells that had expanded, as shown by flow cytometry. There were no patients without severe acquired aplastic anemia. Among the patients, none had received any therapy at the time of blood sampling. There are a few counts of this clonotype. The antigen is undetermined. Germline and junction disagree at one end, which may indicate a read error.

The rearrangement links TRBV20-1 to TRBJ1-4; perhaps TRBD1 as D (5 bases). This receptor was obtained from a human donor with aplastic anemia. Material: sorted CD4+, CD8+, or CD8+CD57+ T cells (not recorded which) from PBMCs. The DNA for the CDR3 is TGCAGTACTAGGCCTCTCGGCGGGACCGGTTATGAAAAACTGTTTTTT. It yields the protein CSTRPLGGTGYEKLFF.